This entry describes one T cell receptor beta chain. Its antigen remains unidentified. The data belong to a study of radiation and T cells in renal cell carcinoma. The study's findings and limits: Irradiated tumors had higher TCR clonality than control tumors.

The length of the CDR3 is 16 residues. The ends were cut back, 6 bases at V and 4 bases at J, with 19 bases in the middle. The V gene's germline CDR1 is WNHNN and CDR2 SYGVQD (reference sequence). Noted treatment: treatment-naive control, cytoreductive nephrectomy. Controls were unirradiated tumors from treatment-naive cytoreductive nephrectomy patients. The tumor was a clear cell renal cell carcinoma. Profiling relied on immunoSEQ multiplex PCR, and the TCRdb table lists in-frame clones only, not all of them. Of about 8,900 clones in the sample, 65% were seen once. The origin of this receptor is a man aged 55 to 69 with renal cell carcinoma. The chain carries TRBV10-1 and TRBJ2-1; maybe TRBD2 (6 bases). Sequencing was performed on tumor tissue, taken from a patient whose treatment was nephrectomy without radiotherapy. CDR3 nucleotide sequence: TGCGCCAGCAGCGGGATCGTCGGGAGTTCGTACAATGAGCAGTTCTTC. Translated, it gives CASSGIVGSSYNEQFF.